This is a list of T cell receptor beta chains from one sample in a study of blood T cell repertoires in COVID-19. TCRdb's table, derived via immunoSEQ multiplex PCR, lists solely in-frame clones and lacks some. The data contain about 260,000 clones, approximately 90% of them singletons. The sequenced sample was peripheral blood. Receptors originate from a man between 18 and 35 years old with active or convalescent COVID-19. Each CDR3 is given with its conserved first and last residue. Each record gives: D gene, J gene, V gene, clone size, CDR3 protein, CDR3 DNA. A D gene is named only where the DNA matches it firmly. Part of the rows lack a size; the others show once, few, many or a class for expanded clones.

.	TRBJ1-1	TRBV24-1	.	CATSDSTGSAEAFF	TGTGCCACCAGTGATTCTACAGGGTCGGCTGAAGCTTTCTTT
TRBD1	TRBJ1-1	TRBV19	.	CASSDPDRGYTEAFF	TGTGCCAGTAGTGACCCGGACAGGGGATACACTGAAGCTTTCTTT
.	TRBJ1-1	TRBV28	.	CASTKLGGNTEAFF	TGTGCCAGCACTAAATTAGGCGGAAACACTGAAGCTTTCTTT
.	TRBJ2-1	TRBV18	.	CASSPSHMDLTYNEQFF	TGTGCCAGCTCACCAAGTCACATGGACTTAACCTACAATGAGCAGTTCTTC
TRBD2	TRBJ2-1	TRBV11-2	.	CASSFMGLAPSRGYNEQFF	TGTGCCAGCAGCTTTATGGGACTAGCACCTTCCCGGGGGTACAATGAGCAGTTCTTC
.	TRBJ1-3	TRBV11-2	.	CASSYNTVLSGNTIYF	TGTGCCAGCAGCTATAATACGGTCCTCTCTGGAAACACCATATATTTT
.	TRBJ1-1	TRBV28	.	CASRNDPPGSRTEAFF	TGTGCCAGCAGAAACGACCCCCCGGGATCGAGAACTGAAGCTTTCTTT
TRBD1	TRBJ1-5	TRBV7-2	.	CASSLDRGHQPQHF	TGTGCCAGCAGCTTGGACAGGGGGCATCAGCCCCAGCATTTT
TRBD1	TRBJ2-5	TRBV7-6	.	CASSFFQDRGETQYF	TGTGCCAGCAGCTTCTTCCAGGACAGGGGTGAGACCCAGTACTTC
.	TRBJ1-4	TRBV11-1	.	CASSQIATNEKLFF	TGTGCCAGCAGCCAGATTGCAACTAATGAAAAACTGTTTTTT
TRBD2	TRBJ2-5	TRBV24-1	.	CATSELAGGGETQYF	TGTGCCACCAGTGAACTAGCGGGAGGCGGCGAGACCCAGTACTTC
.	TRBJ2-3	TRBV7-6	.	CASSFREAPDTQYF	TGTGCCAGCAGTTTTCGGGAAGCGCCCGATACGCAGTATTTT
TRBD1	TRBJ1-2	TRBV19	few	CASSMGQSNYGYTF	TGTGCCAGTAGTATGGGACAGTCTAACTATGGCTACACCTTC